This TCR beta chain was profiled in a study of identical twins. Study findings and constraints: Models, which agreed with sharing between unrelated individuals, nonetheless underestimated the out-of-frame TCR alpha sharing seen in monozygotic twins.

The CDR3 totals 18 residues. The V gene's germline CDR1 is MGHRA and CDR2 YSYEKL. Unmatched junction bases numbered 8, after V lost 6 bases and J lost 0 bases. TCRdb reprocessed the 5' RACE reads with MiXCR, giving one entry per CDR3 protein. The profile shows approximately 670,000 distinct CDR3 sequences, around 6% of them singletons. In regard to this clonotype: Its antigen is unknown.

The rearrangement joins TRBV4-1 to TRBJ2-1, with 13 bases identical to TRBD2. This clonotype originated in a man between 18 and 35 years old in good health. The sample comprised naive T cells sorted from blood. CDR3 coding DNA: TGCGCCAGCAGACCGGGACTAGCGGGAACAAGCTCCTACAATGAGCAGTTCTTC. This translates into CASRPGLAGTSSYNEQFF.